This T cell receptor beta chain was sequenced in a study of blood T cell repertoires in COVID-19. There are 13 residues in the CDR3. V dropped 2 bases and J dropped 3 bases, with 8 bases sitting between them. Looked up from germline, CDR1 is SGDLS and CDR2 is YYNGEE. Only in-frame clones appear in the TCRdb table, and some are missing; sequencing was by immunoSEQ multiplex PCR. The sample records more than 90,000 clones, roughly 83% being singletons. The genes are TRBV9 and TRBJ1-2, with D possibly being TRBD1 (5 bases). Material: peripheral blood. The TCR comes from a woman in her 70s with acute or convalescent COVID-19. CDR3 coding DNA: TGTGCCAGCAGCGTGGGGGGATACTATGGCTACACCTTC. Protein sequence: CASSVGGYYGYTF.